This T cell receptor (beta chain) was observed in a study of CD8+ T cells in alopecia areata. Indicated treatment: oral pan-JAK inhibitor, 5-10 mg twice daily. The V end lost 3 bases, the J end lost 4 bases, and 9 bases lay between the germline ends. Germline V gives CDR1 KGHSH, CDR2 LQKENI. This CDR3 region has 13 residues. The sequencing template was cDNA reverse transcribed from extracted RNA. Data came from immunoSEQ multiplex PCR; TCRdb stores just in-frame clones and leaves some out. The sample shows about 200,000 clones, about three fifths of them seen only once. The gene calls are TRBV18 and TRBJ2-5; unclear D gene. The receptor was isolated from a human donor with alopecia areata. The specimen comprised CD4+ T cells sorted from blood, sampled around week 50, from a patient treated with tofacitinib. In DNA form, the CDR3 reads TGTGCCAGCTCACCCCTCTTTGGAGAGACCCAGTACTTC. It specifies CASSPLFGETQYF.